This T cell receptor beta chain appears in the sequencing data of a study of cytomegalovirus exposure and HLA in healthy donors. Study context: The approximately 110 validation repertoires were reported in a later analysis to have been generated on the same platform as the roughly 700 first-cohort repertoires.

The assay was immunoSEQ multiplex PCR, and TCRdb's table has in-frame clones only and misses some. The table has some 70,000 clones, roughly 96% seen once; the top ten hold roughly 2.3%. Of note for this clone: What it recognizes is unknown.

General study results and limits: It was approximately 150 TCR beta chains that were listed as cytomegalovirus-associated.

CDR1 and CDR2 (germline): MGHRA, YSYEKL. This CDR3 has 16 residues. The J segment lost 2 bases and the V segment lost 1 base, leaving 4 bases of the junction unmatched. The specimen was PBMCs. The V gene is TRBV4-1, the J gene TRBJ2-7; 11 nucleotides match TRBD1. The receptor's source is a man between 18 and 29 years old in good health and CMV-seronegative. The CDR3 region is CASSQVPGQGAYEQYF. In nucleotides, the CDR3 is TGCGCCAGCAGCCAAGTACCGGGACAGGGGGCCTACGAGCAGTACTTC.